The 8 T cell receptor beta chains reported below all come from one sample, sequenced in a study of T-cell memory formation after mild COVID-19. One entry per CDR3 protein, called by TCRdb with MiXCR from the 5' RACE reads. This table has hundreds of thousands of distinct CDR3 sequences, about a sixth appearing once. What was sequenced was PBMCs or a T cell subset sorted from them (not recorded which). All receptors come from a young man who had mild COVID-19 (a few samples of this study predate the infection). Cell type and time point are not known.

A few counts support this clonotype. This chain joins TRBV7-6 and TRBJ1-5; D perhaps matches TRBD1 (6 bases). CDR1 and CDR2 from the germline V gene are SGHVS and FNYEAQ. The CDR3 spans 13 residues. The V end was cut by 8 bases, the J end by 5 bases, with 13 bases between. This CDR3 reads CASGQGLYQPQHF. CDR3 in DNA: TGTGCCAGCGGTCAGGGGCTCTATCAGCCCCAGCATTTT.

This clonotype was seen only a few times. V and J are TRBV7-9 and TRBJ2-7; 9 nucleotides agree with TRBD1. The CDR3 is 16 residues long. The V and J ends lost 6 bases and 1 base, in that order; junction bases with no gene match: 10. CDR1 is SEHNR, CDR2 FQNEAQ, per germline (reference sequence). CDR3: CASSPSDRGDSYEQYF. The CDR3 DNA reads as TGTGCCAGCAGTCCATCAGACAGGGGGGATTCCTACGAGCAGTACTTC. The full variable domain, with the rest looked up from reference TRBV7-9 and TRBJ2-7, is DTGVSQNPRHKITKRGQNVTFRCDPISEHNRLYWYRQTLGQGPEFLTYFQNEAQLEKSRLLSDRFSAERPKGSFSTLEIQRTEQGDSAMYLCASSPSDRGDSYEQYFGPGTRLTVT.

This clonotype was seen more than once but under ten times. CDR3 bases: TGTGCCAGCACCCCCGGGACAGGGGGCCCAAGCTCCTACAATGAGCAGTTCTTC. Protein sequence: CASTPGTGGPSSYNEQFF. The chain has TRBV27 and TRBJ2-1, with 12 bases fitting TRBD1. Trimming removed 7 bases from V and 0 bases from J; junction bases left unmatched: 10. CDR3 length equals 18 residues. Germline V gene data show CDR1 as MNHEY and CDR2 as SMNVEV (reference sequence).

At least ten counts were recorded for this clonotype. The chain combines TRBV5-1 with TRBJ2-3, with D tentatively TRBD2 (6 bases). This CDR3 contains 16 residues. Deletions cut 0 bases from V and 1 base from J, with 12 bases between. CDR1 is SGHRS, CDR2 YFSETQ, per germline. For the CDR3, the DNA is TGCGCCAGCAGCTTGGCCCTGGGCGGGGGCACAGATACGCAGTATTTT. It specifies CASSLALGGGTDTQYF.

This rearrangement joins TRBV4-2 to TRBJ1-4; D is undetermined. The germline CDR1 and CDR2 sequences are LGHNA and YNFKEQ. The CDR3 totals 15 residues. Trimming took 0 bases from V and 2 from J, leaving 7 bases between them. The CDR3 DNA follows: TGTGCCAGCAGCCAAGAGGGGATGACTAATGAAAAACTGTTTTTT. Protein product: CASSQEGMTNEKLFF.

This clonotype was seen more than once but under ten times. V and J are TRBV6-5 and TRBJ2-2; 8 bases agree with TRBD2. Germline loops: CDR1 MNHEY, CDR2 SVGAGI. The V gene end was trimmed by 5 bases and the J gene end by 0 bases; junction bases not matched to a gene: 5. This CDR3 comprises 16 residues. The CDR3 coding sequence is TGTGCCAGCAGTCGAGCGGGGGCCACGAACACCGGGGAGCTGTTTTTT. This codes for CASSRAGATNTGELFF.

The V call is TRBV11-2, the J call TRBJ2-3; D remains unclear. Germline V lookup: CDR1 SGHAT, CDR2 FQNNGV. The CDR3 loop spans 14 amino acids. Trimming took 1 base from V and 7 from J, leaving 12 bases between them. For the CDR3, the DNA is TGTGCCAGCAGCTTAGTCGCTAGGGCAAATACGCAGTATTTT. This translates into CASSLVARANTQYF. Variable domain in full (rest from reference TRBV11-2 and TRBJ2-3): EAGVAQSPRYKIIEKRQSVAFWCNPISGHATLYWYQQILGQGPKLLIQFQNNGVVDDSQLPKDRFSAERLKGVDSTLKIQPAKLEDSAVYLCASSLVARANTQYFGPGTRLTVL.

V gene TRBV28 combines with J gene TRBJ1-1, with 10 positions matching TRBD1. Germline CDR1 MDHEN, CDR2 SYDVKM. V was pared by 5 bases and J by 7 bases, with 7 bases of the junction left unmatched. The CDR3 is 14 amino acids. The CDR3 DNA reads TGTGCCAGCAGTCTCCTGGGACAGGGGCATGAAGCTTTCTTT. Its protein product is CASSLLGQGHEAFF.